A selection of T cell receptor beta chains follows, all from one sample in a study of blood T cells in healthy people across ages. TCRdb independently ran MiXCR on the 5' RACE reads; one entry per CDR3 protein. Among about 1,500,000 distinct CDR3 sequences listed, about 43% were seen once. Sequencing used blood. The receptor set was obtained from a young woman in good health. Each CDR3 is given with its conserved first and last residue. The order of the fields is J gene, D gene, clone size, V gene, CDR3 length, CDR3 DNA, CDR3 protein. A D gene is named only where the DNA matches it firmly. Size values are once, few and many counts, or a class for expanded clones, and some rows have none.

>TRBJ2-7|-|-|TRBV12-3/TRBV12-4|13
TGTGCCAGCAGTTTAGCGGTCTTAAACGAGCAGTACTTC
CASSLAVLNEQYF
>TRBJ2-5|-|few|TRBV28|15
TGTGCCAGCAATACCCTGCAGGGGCTACAAGAGACCCAGTACTTC
CASNTLQGLQETQYF
>TRBJ2-1|TRBD2|-|TRBV20-1|15
TGCAGTGTTACTGGGACTAGCGGGAGAAGGATTGAGCAGTTCTTC
CSVTGTSGRRIEQFF
>TRBJ2-1|TRBD2|few|TRBV6-2/TRBV6-3|15
TGTGCCAGCAGTTACAGTGGCGGGGGGTTAAATGAGCAGTTCTTC
CASSYSGGGLNEQFF
>TRBJ2-5|-|-|TRBV4-1|17
TGCGCCAGCAGCCAAGAAAGGGCGGGGCCCTTCCAAGAGACCCAGTACTTC
CASSQERAGPFQETQYF
>TRBJ2-3|-|many|TRBV5-1|13
TGCGCCAGCAGCTTGACCCCAGGGGATACGCAGTATTTT
CASSLTPGDTQYF
>TRBJ2-3|-|-|TRBV5-1|16
TGCGCCAGCAGCTTGGTTCTGGCGGGGACCACAGATACGCAGTATTTT
CASSLVLAGTTDTQYF
>TRBJ1-2|-|once|TRBV27|15
TGTGCCAGCAGTAGGGGGTTGAGGCAGGGGTGTGGCTACACCTTC
CASSRGLRQGCGYTF
>TRBJ1-3|-|-|TRBV7-9|17
TGTGCCAGCAGCACCAGTTCTCGGGACGTACATGGAAACACCATATATTTT
CASSTSSRDVHGNTIYF
>TRBJ2-1|-|-|TRBV20-1|13
TGCAGTGCGGTTGACAGGTACTACAATGAGCAGTTCTTC
CSAVDRYYNEQFF
>TRBJ2-5|-|few|TRBV9|14
TGTGCCAGCAGCGCCGGGACTGTTCAAGAGACCCAGTACTTC
CASSAGTVQETQYF
>TRBJ2-7|TRBD1|few|TRBV20-1|14
TGCAGTGCTGACGGAGGGACAGGGGCCTACGAGCAGTACTTC
CSADGGTGAYEQYF
>TRBJ2-7|-|-|TRBV7-8|14
TGTGCCAGCAGCTTTGGTGGGAGTATAAACGAGCAGTACTTC
CASSFGGSINEQYF